These 31 T cell receptor beta chains came from one sample sequenced in a study of CD8 T cells in ankylosing spondylitis. Via MiXCR, TCRdb re-called the 5' RACE reads, giving one row per CDR3 protein. This table holds around 450,000 distinct CDR3 sequences, roughly a quarter found once. Regarding the study as a whole: One TCR beta motif, made up of 7 or 8 highly homologous variants, appeared characteristic of ankylosing spondylitis blood.

Their specific antigens are unknown. Sample: blood, either unsorted or a sorted T cell fraction (not recorded which). Receptors were obtained from a male donor with ankylosing spondylitis.

The chain employs TRBV29-1 and TRBJ2-2; 12 nucleotides agree with TRBD2. Looked up from germline, CDR1 is SQVTM and CDR2 is ANQGSEA. The CDR3 is 15 amino acids. After removal of 6 bases from V and 5 bases from J, the junction contained 7 bases not matched to a gene. This chain's CDR3 is CSVSLAGGKTGELFF. DNA of the CDR3: TGCAGCGTCTCACTAGCGGGAGGAAAAACCGGGGAGCTGTTTTTT.

Only a few counts were recorded for this clonotype. The V gene is TRBV20-1, the J gene TRBJ2-1; 10 nucleotides agree with TRBD2. From germline, CDR1 is DFQATT and CDR2 SNEGSKA (reference sequence). CDR3 size: 16 residues. Trimming took 3 bases from V and 2 from J; bases not matched to a gene: 7. CDR3 sequence: CSARISSGRTYNEQFF. CDR3 DNA: TGCAGTGCTAGGATTTCTAGCGGGAGAACCTACAATGAGCAGTTCTTC.

The J gene is TRBJ2-1, the V gene TRBV7-9, with 9 bases fitting TRBD1. The CDR3 is 16 amino acids. The trim removed 4 bases at V and 2 bases at J, leaving 6 bases unmatched. CDR1 and CDR2 (germline): SEHNR, FQNEAQ (reference sequence). The CDR3: CASSSGDRVAYNEQFF. The CDR3 DNA reads as TGTGCCAGCAGCTCTGGGGACAGGGTGGCCTACAATGAGCAGTTCTTC.

This chain connects TRBV29-1 to TRBJ1-3, with D tentatively TRBD1 (6 bases). V was clipped by 4 bases and J by 0 bases, with 10 bases between them. Germline V CDR1 and CDR2: SQVTM, ANQGSEA. The CDR3 has 14 amino acids. CDR3 coding DNA: TGCAGCGTTGGCGGACAGTACTCTGGAAACACCATATATTTT. Translated: CSVGGQYSGNTIYF. The whole variable domain, filled in from reference TRBV29-1 and TRBJ1-3, reads SAVISQKPSRDICQRGTSLTIQCQVDSQVTMMFWYRQQPGQSLTLIATANQGSEATYESGFVIDKFPISRPNLTFSTLTVSNMSPEDSSIYLCSVGGQYSGNTIYFGEGSWLTVV.

The chain is built from TRBV30 and TRBJ2-5, with TRBD2 matching over 8 bases. The ends lost 1 base at V and 2 bases at J; junction bases unmatched: 3. In germline, CDR1 is GTSNPN, CDR2 SVGIG (reference sequence). The CDR3 has 14 residues. DNA of the CDR3: TGTGCCTGGAGTGGAGTAGCGGGACAAGAGACCCAGTACTTC. Residues: CAWSGVAGQETQYF.

The chain has TRBV20-1 and TRBJ2-3; TRBD2 matches at 9 bases. V was clipped by 0 bases and J by 2 bases; unmatched bases: 6. The CDR3 runs to 16 residues. The germline V gene encodes CDR1 DFQATT and CDR2 SNEGSKA (reference sequence). CDR3 loop: CSARDLAGFDTDTQYF. DNA for the CDR3: TGCAGTGCTAGAGACCTAGCGGGATTTGACACAGATACGCAGTATTTT.

The rearrangement links TRBV20-1 to TRBJ2-7; TRBD1 agrees at 9 bases. This CDR3 region has 12 residues. The V segment lost 4 bases and the J segment 4 bases; nucleotides outside the gene matches: 2. CDR1 and CDR2 from the germline V gene are DFQATT and SNEGSKA (reference sequence). CDR3 DNA: TGCAGTGCTACCGGGACAGGGTACGAGCAGTACGTC. Its protein product is CSATGTGYEQYV.

The genes are TRBV18 and TRBJ1-1; D gene unclear. Trimming took off 3 bases at V and 5 bases at J, with 10 bases between the two ends. This CDR3 region has 13 residues. The germline CDR1 and CDR2 sequences are KGHSH and LQKENI. The CDR3 reads CASSPDLGTEAFF. CDR3 bases: TGTGCCAGCTCACCGGACCTCGGGACTGAAGCTTTCTTT.

The gene calls are TRBV9 and TRBJ2-1; 8 nucleotides agree with TRBD2. Germline CDR1 is SGDLS and CDR2 is YYNGEE. The ends lost 4 bases at V and 0 bases at J; junction bases unmatched: 3. The CDR3 has 15 residues. CDR3 DNA sequence: TGTGCCAGCAGCTCCGGGACTAGCTCCTACAATGAGCAGTTCTTC. Protein: CASSSGTSSYNEQFF.

The chain is built from TRBV9 and TRBJ1-2; D gene unclear. V lost 1 base, J lost 0 bases, and 10 bases lay in between. In germline, CDR1 is SGDLS, CDR2 YYNGEE. This CDR3 has 15 residues. Here the CDR3 DNA reads TGTGCCAGCAGCGTAACTGTCAGTTCTAACTATGGCTACACCTTC. Translated: CASSVTVSSNYGYTF.

The CDR3: CASSPSRPGTDLSAKGNTIYF. The CDR3 nucleotides read TGTGCCAGCAGCCCTAGCCGGCCAGGAACCGATCTCTCAGCGAAAGGAAACACCATATATTTT. The V and J genes are TRBV11-2 and TRBJ1-3; D is undetermined. Germline V gene lookup returns CDR1 SGHAT and CDR2 FQNNGV. V shed 5 bases and J shed 4 bases, with 33 bases lying between them. This CDR3 region has 21 residues.

This clonotype showed up just a few times. The J gene is TRBJ2-3, the V gene TRBV7-9, with D perhaps matching TRBD1 (7 bases). Germline V gene data show CDR1 as SEHNR and CDR2 as FQNEAQ (reference sequence). This CDR3 region has 15 residues. V shed 5 bases and J shed 1 base, with 13 bases lying between them. CDR3 coding DNA: TGTGCCAGCAGCGTGCAGGGGGGACGCACAGATACGCAGTATTTT. Residues: CASSVQGGRTDTQYF. Full variable domain (rest looked up from reference TRBV7-9 and TRBJ2-3): DTGVSQNPRHKITKRGQNVTFRCDPISEHNRLYWYRQTLGQGPEFLTYFQNEAQLEKSRLLSDRFSAERPKGSFSTLEIQRTEQGDSAMYLCASSVQGGRTDTQYFGPGTRLTVL.

This rearrangement joins TRBV4-2 to TRBJ2-2, with 7 bases identical to TRBD2. Looked up from germline, CDR1 is LGHNA and CDR2 is YNFKEQ. The CDR3 consists of 16 residues. J gave up 0 bases and V 0 bases, and 1 base lay outside the gene matches. The DNA for the CDR3 is TGTGCCAGCAGCCAAGAGACTAGCCCGAACACCGGGGAGCTGTTTTTT. Amino acid sequence: CASSQETSPNTGELFF.

In this sample, this clonotype turned up a few times. V usage is TRBV9 and J usage is TRBJ2-4; D unresolved. Per germline, CDR1 SGDLS and CDR2 YYNGEE. The CDR3 covers 12 residues. V was clipped by 2 bases and J by 3 bases, with 3 bases between them. The CDR3 sequence: CASSVDKNIQYF. The CDR3 bases are TGTGCCAGCAGCGTGGACAAAAACATTCAGTACTTC.

The chain uses TRBV7-9 and TRBJ2-4; TRBD2 matches at 9 bases. Germline V gene sequence: CDR1 SEHNR, CDR2 FQNEAQ (reference sequence). V was clipped by 8 bases and J by 4 bases; unmatched bases: 12. CDR3 length: 16 residues. Here the CDR3 reads CASQLAGGQPKNIQYF. The CDR3 DNA sequence: TGTGCCAGCCAACTAGCGGGCGGCCAGCCTAAAAACATTCAGTACTTC.

In its sample, this clonotype was seen a few times. The chain carries TRBV19 and TRBJ1-1, with TRBD1 identical over 8 bases. V shed 5 bases and J 5 bases; nucleotides not matched to a gene: 7. The V gene's germline CDR1 is LNHDA and CDR2 SQIVND (reference sequence). This CDR3 region has 14 residues. DNA for the CDR3: TGTGCCAGTAGTCATACAGGGGGAGTTACTGAAGCTTTCTTT. Residues: CASSHTGGVTEAFF.

The chain uses TRBV5-5 and TRBJ2-2; 8 positions agree with TRBD1. The CDR3 is 16 residues long. Germline V gene data show CDR1 as SGHKS and CDR2 as YYEKEE (reference sequence). V dropped 6 bases and J dropped 4; count of bases not matched to a gene: 11. CDR3 loop: CASTLMKTGVTGELFF. Here the CDR3 DNA reads TGTGCCAGCACCCTAATGAAGACAGGGGTCACCGGGGAGCTGTTTTTT.

This clonotype has only a few counts. V and J are TRBV14 and TRBJ2-1, with 10 bases fitting TRBD2. Germline-derived CDR1 and CDR2 are SGHDN and FVKESK. V dropped 1 base and J dropped 2; count of bases not matched to a gene: 2. The CDR3 has 16 amino acids. This CDR3 reads CASSQASGRAYNEQFF. The CDR3 coding sequence is TGTGCCAGCAGCCAAGCAAGCGGGAGGGCCTACAATGAGCAGTTCTTC.

This clonotype was detected a few times. V gene TRBV24-1 combines with J gene TRBJ2-3; D not certain. The CDR3 sequence is 12 residues long. Between the trimmed V and J ends, which lost 7 bases and 5 bases, there was a span of 9 bases. In germline, CDR1 is KGHDR, CDR2 SFDVKD. The CDR3 spells CATSLGRDTQYF. The CDR3 nucleotides read TGTGCCACCAGCCTGGGTAGAGATACGCAGTATTTT.

The V call is TRBV3-1, the J call TRBJ2-5; 7 bases fit TRBD2. Trimming removed 4 bases from V and 5 bases from J; junction bases left unmatched: 13. The CDR3 is 16 residues long. Per the germline V gene, CDR1 is LGHDT and CDR2 is YNNKEL (reference sequence). The CDR3 coding sequence is TGTGCCAGCAGCCCTTTACTAGCGACTAATGGGGAGACCCAGTACTTC. Residues: CASSPLLATNGETQYF.

J is TRBJ2-1 and V is TRBV2, with a possible D match to TRBD2 (6 bases). Germline V gives CDR1 SNHLY, CDR2 FYNNEI. The CDR3 extends over 16 amino acids. With 2 bases removed from V and 9 bases from J, the gap between germline ends came to 20 bases. CDR3 nucleotide sequence: TGTGCCAGCAGTGAATTGGGCGGGAACATGGGGGGTGAGCAGTTCTTC. This translates into CASSELGGNMGGEQFF. The whole variable domain, remainder taken from reference TRBV2 and TRBJ2-1, is EPEVTQTPSHQVTQMGQEVILRCVPISNHLYFYWYRQILGQKVEFLVSFYNNEISEKSEIFDDQFSVERPDGSNFTLKIRSTKLEDSAMYFCASSELGGNMGGEQFFGPGTRLTVL.

The V gene is TRBV29-1, the J gene TRBJ1-1; the match to TRBD1 covers 11 bases. V was clipped by 5 bases and J by 8 bases; unmatched bases: 7. Germline V gene data show CDR1 as SQVTM and CDR2 as ANQGSEA. CDR3 size: 13 residues. The CDR3 bases are TGCAGCGTTCTTAGGACAGGGGGCTCCGAAGCTTTCTTT. Protein: CSVLRTGGSEAFF.

This chain links TRBV12-3 or TRBV12-4 with TRBJ2-3, with 14 bases aligning to TRBD2. J was trimmed by 5 bases and V by 5 bases; bases with no gene match: 9. The CDR3 has 17 residues. The CDR3 DNA follows: TGTGCCAGCAGTCCGACTAGCGGGAGGGCCGGGGGAGATACGCAGTATTTT. It is translated as CASSPTSGRAGGDTQYF.

This clonotype occurred a few times. The rearrangement uses TRBV24-1 and TRBJ2-1; D is uncertain. The germline V gene encodes CDR1 KGHDR and CDR2 SFDVKD. The CDR3 runs 16 residues. Trimming stripped 4 bases from V and 1 base from J, with 13 bases between. The CDR3 DNA is TGTGCCACCAGTGACTCGACGGATCTTTCCTACAATGAGCAGTTCTTC. Protein sequence: CATSDSTDLSYNEQFF.

This clonotype was counted many times. An end of the junction does not agree with germline; a read error may underlie this. V is TRBV11-2 and J is TRBJ2-1, with D possibly TRBD2 on 6 matching bases. Germline loops: CDR1 SGHAT, CDR2 FQNNGV. The CDR3 has 13 amino acids. The CDR3 DNA follows: TGCGCCAGCAGCTTGGGACTTAACAATGAGCAGTTCTTC. Amino acids: CASSLGLNNEQFF.

Written as DNA, the CDR3 is TGTGCCAGCAGCGCGACAGGCCTTGGCTCCTACGAGCAGTACTTC. This translates into CASSATGLGSYEQYF. The gene calls are TRBV12-3 or TRBV12-4 and TRBJ2-7; D might be TRBD1 (6 bases). Trimming shortened V by 6 bases and J by 0 bases, and 15 bases separated the two germline ends. CDR3 length equals 15 residues.

The chain has TRBV30 and TRBJ1-1; D call uncertain. The CDR3 totals 11 residues. Between the trimmed V and J ends, which lost 2 bases and 5 bases, there was a span of 6 bases. Germline-derived CDR1 and CDR2 are GTSNPN and SVGIG (reference sequence). The CDR3 sequence is CAWSPGTEAFF. The DNA for the CDR3 is TGTGCCTGGAGTCCGGGGACTGAAGCTTTCTTT.

This clonotype appeared a few times. The J gene is TRBJ1-6, the V gene TRBV3-1; D gene uncertain. Trimming removed 6 bases from V and 1 base from J, with 7 bases in between. The CDR3 sequence is 14 residues long. Germline values: CDR1 LGHDT, CDR2 YNNKEL (reference sequence). The CDR3 is CASRRRSYNSPLHF. The DNA for the CDR3 is TGTGCCAGCAGAAGAAGGTCCTATAATTCACCCCTCCACTTT.

The chain is built from TRBV3-1 and TRBJ1-1; the D gene is possibly TRBD1 (6 bases). V was cut by 4 bases and J by 8 bases, with 17 bases left in between. The CDR3 sequence is 14 residues long. The germline V gene encodes CDR1 LGHDT and CDR2 YNNKEL (reference sequence). The CDR3 DNA reads TGTGCCAGCAGCCCAGGGCCTGACAGGTCGGAAGCTTTCTTT. It specifies CASSPGPDRSEAFF.

This clonotype was observed a few times. The chain uses TRBV3-1 and TRBJ1-3; D call uncertain. Germline CDR1 reads LGHDT; CDR2 reads YNNKEL (reference sequence). This CDR3 has 15 amino acids. Trimming pared 1 base from V and 0 bases from J, leaving 7 bases between. CDR3 nucleotides: TGTGCCAGCAGCCAAGGGCTAGACTCTGGAAACACCATATATTTT. Translated, it gives CASSQGLDSGNTIYF.

The chain carries TRBV29-1 and TRBJ1-2, with no clear D. CDR3 length: 14 amino acids. CDR1 is SQVTM, CDR2 ANQGSEA, per germline. Trimming removed 3 bases at V and 5 bases at J, with 16 bases between. In nucleotides, the CDR3 is TGCAGCGTTGACCCCCCTGGAGGTGCGTATGGCTACACCTTC. Translated, it gives CSVDPPGGAYGYTF.